The TCR beta chain under discussion was sequenced for a study of shared clonotypes between healthy human individuals. Study outcomes and limitations: Compared with clonotypes that all four donors shared, non-shared clonotypes had lower generation probabilities. Clonotype sharing among donors, it was expected, would be affected by sequencing depth.

The test was conducted at deep level. Assay used: immunoSEQ multiplex PCR; TCRdb lists only in-frame clones, some missing. The sample has approximately 1,000,000 clones, roughly 80% seen once. CDR1 and CDR2 from the germline V gene are LGHNA and YNFKEQ. This CDR3 is 17 amino acids long. After removal of 1 base from V and 0 bases from J, the junction contained 8 bases not matched to a gene. As for this clone: Its antigen remains unidentified.

Sequencing used memory CD4+ T cells from PBMCs. Subset of the sample: CD45RA-negative fraction. V is TRBV4-2 and J is TRBJ1-1, with 7 nucleotides matching TRBD1. This TCR was recovered from a man between 18 and 35 years old in good health. Some clones in this sample may be carry-over from other donors' samples. The chain's CDR3 is CASSQGQGSGMNTEAFF. The DNA of the CDR3 is TGTGCCAGCAGCCAAGGACAGGGCTCGGGGATGAACACTGAAGCTTTCTTT.